This is a list of T cell receptor beta chains from one sample in a study of shared clonotypes between healthy human individuals. The method was immunoSEQ multiplex PCR; TCRdb's version includes in-frame clones alone and lacks a portion of them. In the table there are 2 million to 2.5 million clones, over 85% of which are singletons. Material for sequencing was naive CD4+ T cells from PBMCs. The source is a man aged 18 to 30 in good health. Some clones in this sample may be carry-over from other donors' samples. The CDR3 runs from the conserved cysteine through the conserved F or W. D genes are given only for firm matches. Not all rows give a size; the values are once, few, many and, for expanded clones, a class.

CDR3 length,D gene,V gene,J gene,clone size,CDR3 DNA,CDR3 protein
14,TRBD1,TRBV5-8,TRBJ1-3,once,TGTGCCAGCAGCCTCCGGGGACAGCGAAACACCATATATTTT,CASSLRGQRNTIYF
16,TRBD1,TRBV28,TRBJ1-2,NA,TGTGCCAGCAGTTTAATTTGGGGACAGGGTGACTATGGCTACACCTTC,CASSLIWGQGDYGYTF
15,NA,TRBV7-9,TRBJ2-7,NA,TGTGCCAGCAGCCCAGGCGTGGGGGGCCTCTACGAGCAGTACTTC,CASSPGVGGLYEQYF
15,NA,TRBV6-5,TRBJ1-4,few,TGTGCCAGCAGTTACAGGGGCCTGGCTAATGAAAAACTGTTTTTT,CASSYRGLANEKLFF
16,NA,TRBV7-9,TRBJ1-5,NA,TGTGCCAGCAGTACCGGAATTCAGGGCTTCAATCAGCCCCAGCATTTT,CASSTGIQGFNQPQHF
12,NA,TRBV5-6,TRBJ1-2,NA,TGTGCCAGCAGCTCGGGCGGCTATGGCTACACCTTC,CASSSGGYGYTF
15,TRBD2,TRBV2,TRBJ2-1,once,TGTGCCAGCAGTGAAGAGGGGGGAGCGGGAGGCCAGCAGTTCTTC,CASSEEGGAGGQQFF
14,NA,TRBV5-6,TRBJ1-1,NA,TGTGCCAGCAGCCTGGGACTTTTGAGGACTGAAGCTTTCTTT,CASSLGLLRTEAFF
14,NA,TRBV2,TRBJ2-5,NA,TGTGCCAGCAGTCGGACAGAGTACCAAGAGACCCAGTACTTC,CASSRTEYQETQYF
14,NA,TRBV2,TRBJ2-7,once,TGTGCCAGCAGTGGGGTCAAACCCTCCTACGAGCAGTACTTC,CASSGVKPSYEQYF
17,NA,TRBV7-9,TRBJ2-3,NA,TGTGCCAGCAGCCCCCGCCCCCGACAGGCTAGCACAGATACGCAGTATTTT,CASSPRPRQASTDTQYF
14,NA,TRBV9,TRBJ2-2,once,TGTGCCAGCCGAGGACACGCGAACACCGGGGAGCTGTTTTTT,CASRGHANTGELFF
13,NA,TRBV6-1,TRBJ2-7,NA,TGTGCCAGCAGAGTGGTCAAGGGAGATGAGCAGTACTTC,CASRVVKGDEQYF
14,NA,TRBV15,TRBJ2-3,NA,TGTGCCACCAGCAGAGATCTTGTTAGGGATACGCAGTATTTT,CATSRDLVRDTQYF
13,NA,TRBV7-9,TRBJ1-3,NA,TGTGCCAGCGGACTGGCTGGAGGAAACACCATATATTTT,CASGLAGGNTIYF
13,NA,TRBV28,TRBJ1-3,NA,TGTGCCAGCAGTCAAGCAGCCGGAAACACCATATATTTT,CASSQAAGNTIYF
16,NA,TRBV7-6,TRBJ2-2,NA,TGTGCCAGCAGCTTATTCCGCGGGAAGAACACCGGGGAGCTGTTTTTT,CASSLFRGKNTGELFF
14,TRBD2,TRBV2,TRBJ2-3,NA,TGTGCCAGCAGTCGGTCTAGCGGAACAGATACGCAGTATTTT,CASSRSSGTDTQYF
15,NA,TRBV7-9,TRBJ2-5,NA,TGTGCCAGCAGCTCGGCGTCGGGATACCAAGAGACCCAGTACTTC,CASSSASGYQETQYF
14,NA,TRBV6-5,TRBJ1-1,NA,TGTGCCAGCAGTTACGGGACGGCGAACACTGAAGCTTTCTTT,CASSYGTANTEAFF
14,NA,TRBV7-8,TRBJ1-2,NA,TGTGCCAGCAGCTTAGAGTCGGGGAGGGTAGGCTACACCTTC,CASSLESGRVGYTF
19,TRBD1,TRBV11-2,TRBJ1-2,NA,TGTGCCAGCAGCCCGTTTATGAGGGGGGGACAGAAGGAGAACTATGGCTACACCTTC,CASSPFMRGGQKENYGYTF
14,NA,TRBV5-1,TRBJ2-7,NA,TGCGCCAGCAGCTCAAAGACTGGTACCTACGAGCAGTACTTC,CASSSKTGTYEQYF
18,TRBD2,TRBV10-3,TRBJ2-7,NA,TGTGCCATCAGTGGTCAGTCTAGCGGGAGGGTACGGCGCTACGAGCAGTACTTC,CAISGQSSGRVRRYEQYF
13,NA,TRBV19,TRBJ1-2,NA,TGTGCCAGTAGTCCCGACGGGAGCTATGGCTACACCTTC,CASSPDGSYGYTF
14,TRBD1,TRBV5-1,TRBJ1-1,NA,TGCGCCAGCAGCCTACAGGGGGGGAACACTGAAGCTTTCTTT,CASSLQGGNTEAFF
14,NA,TRBV7-9,TRBJ1-4,NA,TGTGCCAGCAGCACCAGAGACTATGGTGAAAAACTGTTTTTT,CASSTRDYGEKLFF
14,NA,TRBV28,TRBJ1-2,NA,TGTGCCAGCCGGGGGGCAGGGCGTAACTATGGCTACACCTTC,CASRGAGRNYGYTF
21,NA,TRBV27,TRBJ1-5,NA,TGTGCCAGCAGTCATCGGGGTGGCTTTGGCCTCGCACGGTATAGCAATCAGCCCCAGCATTTT,CASSHRGGFGLARYSNQPQHF
16,TRBD1,TRBV27,TRBJ2-7,NA,TGTGCCAGCAGTTTATATAGGACAGGGGGCTCCTACGAGCAGTACTTC,CASSLYRTGGSYEQYF
16,NA,TRBV5-4,TRBJ2-7,NA,TGTGCCAGCAGCTTGGGACCAGGGTCCCCTCCGTACGAGCAGTACTTC,CASSLGPGSPPYEQYF
13,NA,TRBV2,TRBJ1-1,NA,TGTGCCAGCAGTGAAAGGCAAAACACTGAAGCTTTCTTT,CASSERQNTEAFF
15,TRBD1,TRBV7-2,TRBJ2-7,NA,TGTGCCAGCAGCCGGAGCGACAGGGCTCCCTACGAGCAGTACTTC,CASSRSDRAPYEQYF
11,NA,TRBV11-2,TRBJ2-4,NA,TGTGCCAGCAGCTCTTATGACATTCAGTACTTC,CASSSYDIQYF
17,TRBD2,TRBV7-3,TRBJ2-1,NA,TGTGCCAGCAGCTTAACCCTAGCGGGAGAGCGGCTCGGTGAGCAGTTCTTC,CASSLTLAGERLGEQFF
17,TRBD1,TRBV5-1,TRBJ2-7,NA,TGCGCCAGCAGCTCCGGGACAGGGGTCCCGAGCTCCTACGAGCAGTACTTC,CASSSGTGVPSSYEQYF
15,NA,TRBV11-3,TRBJ2-1,NA,TGTGCCAGCAGCTTGAGTGATCCTCACTACAATGAGCAGTTCTTC,CASSLSDPHYNEQFF
13,NA,TRBV10-3,TRBJ1-1,few,TGTGCCATCAAATGGGGTGGGAACACTGAAGCTTTCTTT,CAIKWGGNTEAFF
15,NA,TRBV7-3,TRBJ2-3,NA,TGTGCCAGCAGCCCGGGTGGGCTGATGGCAGATACGCAGTATTTT,CASSPGGLMADTQYF
16,NA,TRBV7-3,TRBJ2-3,NA,TGTGCCAGCAGCTTCGGTTTGCGAGGCGGAACCGATACGCAGTATTTT,CASSFGLRGGTDTQYF
14,NA,TRBV27,TRBJ1-1,NA,TGTGCCAGCAGTCAACAGACAGGGAACACTGAAGCTTTCTTT,CASSQQTGNTEAFF
17,NA,TRBV28,TRBJ1-4,NA,TGTGCCAGCAGTTTAGGTAGGGCTGGAGTTGGGAATGAAAAACTGTTTTTT,CASSLGRAGVGNEKLFF
14,NA,TRBV5-1,TRBJ2-2,NA,TGCGCCAGCAGCTACCAATTAGAGACCGGGGAGCTGTTTTTT,CASSYQLETGELFF
16,NA,TRBV2,TRBJ2-7,NA,TGTGCCAGCAGAGAGCGGTCGGCCCTGGGGACCTACGAGCAGTACTTC,CASRERSALGTYEQYF
14,NA,TRBV4-2,TRBJ2-7,NA,TGTGCCAGCAGCCAAGTGAAACGCTCCTACGAGCAGTACTTC,CASSQVKRSYEQYF
14,NA,TRBV7-2,TRBJ2-3,NA,TGTGCCAGCAGCTTAGGGCCCTTCACAGATACGCAGTATTTT,CASSLGPFTDTQYF